One and the same sample provided the 14 T cell receptor beta chains below, sequenced in a study of cytomegalovirus exposure and HLA in healthy donors (dated 2017 in TCRdb). Preparation of the library involved the immunoSEQ multiplex PCR assay. The multiplex PCR relied on a mix of 60 forward primers for TCR Vbeta segments and 13 reverse primers for TCR Jbeta segments. The immuneACCESS repertoire file appears here via TCRdb, limited to in-frame rearrangements. These files lack a portion of the clones; in checked studies, under half of the deficit traces to unresolved V genes, and the cause of the others is not known. The sample table shows about 120,000 clones, and 81% are seen once. Less than 2.5% of the sample goes to the ten largest clones. Material: PBMCs. The receptors were gathered from a woman aged 40 to 49 in good health and CMV-seronegative.

The chain links TRBV7-9 to TRBJ2-7; 7 bases match TRBD2. The CDR3 consists of 14 residues. Germline-derived CDR1 and CDR2 are SEHNR and FQNEAQ (reference sequence). V dropped 1 base and J dropped 2; count of bases not matched to a gene: 2. The CDR3 nucleotides read TGTGCCAGCAGCTTAGGGGCGGGGGCCTACGAGCAGTACTTC. The encoded protein is CASSLGAGAYEQYF.

J is TRBJ2-7 and V is TRBV9, with D maybe TRBD2 (6 bases). Trimming pared 2 bases from V and 7 bases from J, leaving 19 bases between. This CDR3 spans 15 amino acids. Germline V CDR1 and CDR2: SGDLS, YYNGEE. CDR3 residues: CASSVGRDSLKEQYF. In nucleotides, the CDR3 is TGTGCCAGCAGCGTGGGACGGGACTCCCTGAAAGAGCAGTACTTC.

V and J are TRBV19 and TRBJ1-2, with TRBD1 matching over 7 bases. V lost 2 bases to trimming and J lost 3 bases; unmatched junction nucleotides: 3. The V gene's germline CDR1 is LNHDA and CDR2 SQIVND (reference sequence). This CDR3 is 14 amino acids long. The CDR3 DNA is TGTGCCAGTAGTATAAGGGGGCGTGACTATGGCTACACCTTC. Encoded protein: CASSIRGRDYGYTF.

This clone came up a few times. The rearrangement uses TRBV6-5 and TRBJ1-6; no firm D call. Trimming took off 7 bases at V and 2 bases at J, with 3 bases between the two ends. The germline gives CDR1 MNHEY, CDR2 SVGAGI. This CDR3 contains 12 residues. This chain's CDR3 is CASNTYNSPLHF. Here the CDR3 DNA reads TGTGCCAGCAACACCTATAATTCACCCCTCCACTTT.

CDR3 nucleotides: TGTGCCAGCAGGGACAGGGGGGACACTGAAGCTTTCTTT. Protein product: CASRDRGDTEAFF. The chain employs TRBV2 and TRBJ1-1; TRBD1 aligns across 10 bases. Germline V lookup: CDR1 SNHLY, CDR2 FYNNEI. After removal of 6 bases from V and 3 bases from J, the junction contained 1 base not matched to a gene. This CDR3 comprises 13 residues.

V is TRBV11-2 and J is TRBJ1-1; the D gene is possibly TRBD1 (5 bases). This CDR3 region has 13 residues. Per the germline V gene, CDR1 is SGHAT and CDR2 is FQNNGV. Trimming removed 8 bases from V and 11 bases from J, with 21 bases in between. This CDR3 reads CASEIRTGRGAFF. In DNA, the CDR3 is TGTGCCAGCGAGATTCGCACAGGCCGGGGGGCTTTCTTT.

The V call is TRBV19, the J call TRBJ2-5; TRBD2 might be the D (6 bases). The germline V gene has CDR1 LNHDA and CDR2 SQIVND (reference sequence). The CDR3 extends over 16 amino acids. V lost 4 bases, J lost 0 bases, and 15 bases lay in between. The CDR3 coding sequence is TGTGCCAGTAGTACCGCCTTTACTAGCAACCAAGAGACCCAGTACTTC. Encoded protein: CASSTAFTSNQETQYF.

V usage is TRBV6-4 and J usage is TRBJ2-1; D perhaps matches TRBD1 (6 bases). V was shortened by 5 bases and J by 9 bases, with 14 bases between the two germline ends. The CDR3 sequence is 13 residues long. The germline gives CDR1 MRHNA, CDR2 SNTAGT. The chain's CDR3 is CASSQTGVSEQFF. The CDR3 DNA reads TGTGCCAGCAGTCAGACAGGCGTAAGTGAGCAGTTCTTC.

This clone was detected many times. The CDR3 DNA is TGTGCCAGCAGTCCTAGTTTTTCGGGGTCGGATACGCAGTATTTT. Translated, it gives CASSPSFSGSDTQYF. The rearrangement links TRBV6-5 to TRBJ2-3, with D possibly TRBD2 on 5 matching bases. This CDR3 contains 15 residues. V was cut by 5 bases and J by 6 bases, with 18 bases left in between. Germline V CDR1 and CDR2: MNHEY, SVGAGI.

The V and J genes are TRBV6-1 and TRBJ2-5; TRBD2 matches at 11 bases. The CDR3 is 15 residues long. Germline CDR1 and CDR2: MNHNS and SASEGT. V gave up 4 bases and J gave up 4 bases; unmatched junction bases: 5. CDR3 sequence (DNA): TGTGCCAGCAGTGCGCTAGCGGGGGGATCAGAGACCCAGTACTTC. Protein sequence: CASSALAGGSETQYF.

The chain recombines TRBV28 with TRBJ1-5; no clear D. V shed 5 bases and J shed 4 bases, with 6 bases lying between them. The CDR3 covers 12 residues. Germline V gene data show CDR1 as MDHEN and CDR2 as SYDVKM. The CDR3 sequence: CASSLLNQPQHF. The CDR3 nucleotides are TGTGCCAGCAGTCTACTTAATCAGCCCCAGCATTTT.

J is TRBJ2-1 and V is TRBV11-3, with a weak D call TRBD2 (6 bases). The germline V gene has CDR1 SGHNT and CDR2 YENEEA. Trimming stripped 3 bases from V and 4 bases from J, with 16 bases between. The CDR3 is 16 amino acids. CDR3 in amino acids: CASSFGSPNNYNEQFF. DNA of the CDR3: TGTGCCAGCAGCTTCGGGAGTCCTAACAATTACAATGAGCAGTTCTTC.

The chain couples TRBV7-9 to TRBJ2-3; D is unclear. CDR1 and CDR2 from the germline V gene are SEHNR and FQNEAQ (reference sequence). The V end was cut by 4 bases, the J end by 3 bases, with 2 bases between. The CDR3 spans 11 residues. The CDR3 nucleotides read TGTGCCAGCAGCTCGACAGATACGCAGTATTTT. This translates into CASSSTDTQYF. Filled out from reference TRBV7-9 and TRBJ2-3, the complete variable domain reads DTGVSQNPRHKITKRGQNVTFRCDPISEHNRLYWYRQTLGQGPEFLTYFQNEAQLEKSRLLSDRFSAERPKGSFSTLEIQRTEQGDSAMYLCASSSTDTQYFGPGTRLTVL.

This clone was recorded a few times. The chain uses TRBV6-1 and TRBJ2-7; TRBD1 is a possible D gene (5 bases). Trimming stripped 2 bases from V and 0 bases from J, with 8 bases between. The CDR3 runs 14 residues. Looked up from germline, CDR1 is MNHNS and CDR2 is SASEGT. Here the CDR3 DNA reads TGTGCCAGCAGTGAACAGGGCAGCTCCTACGAGCAGTACTTC. It translates to CASSEQGSSYEQYF.